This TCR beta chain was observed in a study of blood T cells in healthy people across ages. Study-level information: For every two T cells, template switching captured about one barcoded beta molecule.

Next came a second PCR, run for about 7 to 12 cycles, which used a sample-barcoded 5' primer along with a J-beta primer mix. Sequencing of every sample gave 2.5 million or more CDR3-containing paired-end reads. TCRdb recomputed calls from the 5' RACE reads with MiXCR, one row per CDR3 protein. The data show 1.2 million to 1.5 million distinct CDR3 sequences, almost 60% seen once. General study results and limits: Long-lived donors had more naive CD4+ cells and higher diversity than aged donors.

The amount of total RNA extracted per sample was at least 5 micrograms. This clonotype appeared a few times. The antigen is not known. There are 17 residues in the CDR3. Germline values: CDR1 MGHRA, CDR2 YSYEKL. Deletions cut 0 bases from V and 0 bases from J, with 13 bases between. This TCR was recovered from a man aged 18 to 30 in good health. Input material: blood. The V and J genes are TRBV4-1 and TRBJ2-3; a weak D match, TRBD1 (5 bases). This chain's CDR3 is CASSQEGVSPSTDTQYF. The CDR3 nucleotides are TGCGCCAGCAGCCAAGAAGGGGTGTCACCTAGCACAGATACGCAGTATTTT.